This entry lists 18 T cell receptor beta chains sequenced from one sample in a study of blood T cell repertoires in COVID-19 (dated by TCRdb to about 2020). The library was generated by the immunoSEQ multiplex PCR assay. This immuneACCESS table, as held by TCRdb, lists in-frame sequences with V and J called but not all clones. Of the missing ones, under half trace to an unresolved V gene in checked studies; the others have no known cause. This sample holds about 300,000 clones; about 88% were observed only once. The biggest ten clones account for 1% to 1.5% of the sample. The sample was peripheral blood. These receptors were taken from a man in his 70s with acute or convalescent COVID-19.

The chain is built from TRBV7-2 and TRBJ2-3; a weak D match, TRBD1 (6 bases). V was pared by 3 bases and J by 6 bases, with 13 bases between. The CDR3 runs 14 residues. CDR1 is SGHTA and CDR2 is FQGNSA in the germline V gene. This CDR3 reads CASSFGTGLDTQYF. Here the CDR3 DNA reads TGTGCCAGCAGCTTCGGAACAGGGTTGGATACGCAGTATTTT.

The CDR3 sequence: CASSRVGGSAGYTF. The DNA for the CDR3 is TGTGCCAGCAGCCGCGTAGGGGGATCGGCTGGCTACACCTTC. The chain carries TRBV3-1 (or the pseudogene TRBV3-2) and TRBJ1-2; maybe TRBD1 (6 bases). V was shortened by 4 bases and J by 7 bases, with 16 bases between the two germline ends. The CDR3 is 14 amino acids. Germline V gene sequence: CDR1 LGHDT, CDR2 YNNKEL (reference sequence).

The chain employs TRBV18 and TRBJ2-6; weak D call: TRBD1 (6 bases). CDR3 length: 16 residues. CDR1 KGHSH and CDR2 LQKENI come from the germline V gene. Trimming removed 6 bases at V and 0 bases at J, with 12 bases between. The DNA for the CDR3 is TGTGCCAGCTCCAAGGACAGCTACTCTGGGGCCAACGTCCTGACTTTC. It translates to CASSKDSYSGANVLTF.

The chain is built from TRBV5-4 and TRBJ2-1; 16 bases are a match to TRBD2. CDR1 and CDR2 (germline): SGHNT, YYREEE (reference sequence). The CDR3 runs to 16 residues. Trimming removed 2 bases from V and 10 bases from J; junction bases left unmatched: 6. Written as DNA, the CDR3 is TGTGCCAGCAGCTTCGGGACTAGCGGGGGGGCTCAAGAGCAGTTCTTC. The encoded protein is CASSFGTSGGAQEQFF.

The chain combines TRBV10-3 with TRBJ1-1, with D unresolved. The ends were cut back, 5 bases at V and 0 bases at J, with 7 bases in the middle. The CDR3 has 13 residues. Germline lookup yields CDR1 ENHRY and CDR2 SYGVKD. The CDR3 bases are TGTGCCATCAGTCGGGGATTGAACACTGAAGCTTTCTTT. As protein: CAISRGLNTEAFF.

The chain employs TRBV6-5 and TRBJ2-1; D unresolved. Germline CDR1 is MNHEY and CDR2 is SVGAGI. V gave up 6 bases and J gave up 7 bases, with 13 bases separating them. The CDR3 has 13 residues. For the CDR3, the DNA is TGTGCCAGCAGCCTATTTCTCCGGAATGAGCAGTTCTTC. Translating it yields CASSLFLRNEQFF.

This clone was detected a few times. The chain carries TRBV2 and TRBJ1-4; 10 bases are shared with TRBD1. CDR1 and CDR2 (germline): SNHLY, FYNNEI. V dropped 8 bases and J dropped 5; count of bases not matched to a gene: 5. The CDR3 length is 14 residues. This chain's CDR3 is CASWGQGINEKLFF. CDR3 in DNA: TGTGCCAGCTGGGGACAGGGGATAAATGAAAAACTGTTTTTT.

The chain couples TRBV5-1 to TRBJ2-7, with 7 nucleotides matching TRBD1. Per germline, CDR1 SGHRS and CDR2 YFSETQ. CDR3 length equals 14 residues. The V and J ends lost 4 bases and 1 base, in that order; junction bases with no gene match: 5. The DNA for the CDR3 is TGCGCCAGCAGCGCCAGGACAGGTTCCTACGAGCAGTACTTC. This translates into CASSARTGSYEQYF.

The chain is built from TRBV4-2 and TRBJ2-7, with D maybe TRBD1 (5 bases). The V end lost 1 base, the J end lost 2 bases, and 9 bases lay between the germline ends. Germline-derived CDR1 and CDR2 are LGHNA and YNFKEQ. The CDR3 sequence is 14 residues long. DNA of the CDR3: TGTGCCAGCAGCCAAGGGGGCGGAGCCTACGAGCAGTACTTC. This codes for CASSQGGGAYEQYF.

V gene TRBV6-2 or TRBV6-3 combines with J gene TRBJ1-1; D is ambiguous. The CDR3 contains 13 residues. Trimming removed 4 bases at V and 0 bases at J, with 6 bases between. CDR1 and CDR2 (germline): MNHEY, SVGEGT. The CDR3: CASSSGLNTEAFF. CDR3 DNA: TGTGCCAGCAGTTCGGGGTTGAACACTGAAGCTTTCTTT.

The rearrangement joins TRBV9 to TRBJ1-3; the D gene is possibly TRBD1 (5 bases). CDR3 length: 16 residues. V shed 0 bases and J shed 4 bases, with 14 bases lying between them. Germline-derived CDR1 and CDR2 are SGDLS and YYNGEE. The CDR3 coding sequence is TGTGCCAGCAGCGTAGGGGGGGTCTTTCTCGGAAACACCATATATTTT. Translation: CASSVGGVFLGNTIYF.

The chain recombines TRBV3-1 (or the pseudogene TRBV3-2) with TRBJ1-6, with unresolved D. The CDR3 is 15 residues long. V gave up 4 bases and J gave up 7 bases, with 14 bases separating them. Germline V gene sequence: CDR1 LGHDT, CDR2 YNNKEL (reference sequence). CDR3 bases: TGTGCCAGCAGCCGCCATCTAGAGGAGAATTCACCCCTCCACTTT. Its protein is CASSRHLEENSPLHF.

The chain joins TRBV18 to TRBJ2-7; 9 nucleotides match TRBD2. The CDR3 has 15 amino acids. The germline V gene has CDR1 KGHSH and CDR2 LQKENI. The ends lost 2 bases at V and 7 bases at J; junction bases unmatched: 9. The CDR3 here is CASSPLAGVIGEQYF. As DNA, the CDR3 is TGTGCCAGCTCACCATTAGCGGGAGTGATAGGGGAGCAGTACTTC.

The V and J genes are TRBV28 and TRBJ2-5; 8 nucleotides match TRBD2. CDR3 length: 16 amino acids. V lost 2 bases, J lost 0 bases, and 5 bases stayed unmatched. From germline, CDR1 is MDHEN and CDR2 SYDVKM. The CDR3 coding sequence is TGTGCCAGCAGTTTAGGACTAGCTGCAGACCAAGAGACCCAGTACTTC. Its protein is CASSLGLAADQETQYF.

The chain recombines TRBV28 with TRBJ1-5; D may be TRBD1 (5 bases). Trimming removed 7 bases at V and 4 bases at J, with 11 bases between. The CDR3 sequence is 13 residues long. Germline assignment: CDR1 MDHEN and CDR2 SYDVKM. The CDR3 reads CASTRVENQPQHF. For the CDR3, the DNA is TGTGCCAGCACCAGGGTGGAAAATCAGCCCCAGCATTTT.

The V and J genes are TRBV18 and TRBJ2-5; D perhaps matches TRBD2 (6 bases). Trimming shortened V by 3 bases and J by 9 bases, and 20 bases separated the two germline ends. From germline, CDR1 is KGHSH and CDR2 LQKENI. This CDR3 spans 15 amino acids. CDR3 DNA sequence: TGTGCCAGCTCACCCGCGACTAGACCCCCAAGGGCCCAGTACTTC. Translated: CASSPATRPPRAQYF.

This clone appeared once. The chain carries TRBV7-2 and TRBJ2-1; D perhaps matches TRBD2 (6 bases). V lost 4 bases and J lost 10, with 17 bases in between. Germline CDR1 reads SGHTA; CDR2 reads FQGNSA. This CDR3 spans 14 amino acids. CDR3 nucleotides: TGTGCCAGCAGCTCCGACACTAGCAGAATCGAGCAGTTCTTC. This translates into CASSSDTSRIEQFF.

As DNA, the CDR3 is TGTGCCAGCAGCCAAAGGAGCTCTGAGCAGTTCTTC. It is translated as CASSQRSSEQFF. The chain recombines TRBV7-2 with TRBJ2-1; D is ambiguous. The ends were cut back, 5 bases at V and 9 bases at J, with 11 bases in the middle. This CDR3 is built from 12 residues. The germline V gene encodes CDR1 SGHTA and CDR2 FQGNSA.